Following are 9 T cell receptor beta chains from one sample sequenced in a study of blood T cell repertoires in COVID-19. Produced via immunoSEQ multiplex PCR; TCRdb's table is partial and in-frame only. The repertoire consists of around 47,000 clones, with more than 70% occurring once and the leading ten covering over 7.5%. Sequenced: peripheral blood. These receptors were obtained from a man between 45 and 60 years old with active COVID-19.

This chain uses TRBV6-5 with TRBJ2-7; 7 bases line up with TRBD1. J lost 6 bases, V lost 0 bases, and 11 bases had no gene match. Germline V lookup: CDR1 MNHEY, CDR2 SVGAGI. The CDR3 extends over 16 amino acids. CDR3 loop: CASSYSRTGGLVEQYF. CDR3 DNA: TGTGCCAGCAGTTACTCAAGGACAGGTGGATTAGTCGAGCAGTACTTC.

The gene calls are TRBV6-1 and TRBJ2-7; D gene unclear. The CDR3 is 12 amino acids. Germline V gene data show CDR1 as MNHNS and CDR2 as SASEGT. V dropped 3 bases and J dropped 3 bases, with 6 bases sitting between them. In nucleotides, the CDR3 is TGTGCCAGCAGTGATTACGGCTACGAGCAGTACTTC. Amino acid sequence: CASSDYGYEQYF.

The genes are TRBV19 and TRBJ1-1; D not resolved. CDR3 length: 13 amino acids. Germline CDR1 reads LNHDA; CDR2 reads SQIVND (reference sequence). V lost 4 bases, J lost 0 bases, and 6 bases lay in between. Written as DNA, the CDR3 is TGTGCCAGTAGTACCAGCGTGAACACTGAAGCTTTCTTT. As protein: CASSTSVNTEAFF.

V usage is TRBV11-2 and J usage is TRBJ1-5; D not resolved. The CDR3 length is 13 residues. V was cut by 5 bases and J by 7 bases, with 12 bases left in between. Germline CDR1 SGHAT, CDR2 FQNNGV. The CDR3 bases are TGTGCCAGCAGCCCACCTACGGGGCAGCCCCAGCATTTT. Encoded protein: CASSPPTGQPQHF.

This sequence joins TRBV7-3 and TRBJ2-3; D is possibly TRBD2 (6 bases). The germline V gene encodes CDR1 SGHTA and CDR2 FQGTGA. This CDR3 has 14 residues. V gave up 7 bases and J gave up 0 bases, with 11 bases separating them. CDR3 region: CASTLGGSTDTQYF. In nucleotides, the CDR3 is TGTGCCAGCACCCTAGGAGGGAGCACAGATACGCAGTATTTT.

In its sample, this clone was seen a few times. The chain carries TRBV13 and TRBJ1-2; weak D call: TRBD1 (6 bases). V was pared by 5 bases and J by 4 bases, with 14 bases between. The germline V gene has CDR1 PRHDT and CDR2 FYEKMQ (reference sequence). This CDR3 spans 14 amino acids. CDR3 sequence reads: CASSLSDRIYGYTF. The CDR3 region has the DNA TGTGCCAGCAGCCTCTCCGACAGGATCTATGGCTACACCTTC.

This chain links TRBV20-1 with TRBJ1-1; TRBD1 is a possible D gene (5 bases). Trimming stripped 5 bases from V and 9 bases from J, with 13 bases between. The CDR3 length is 11 residues. Germline values: CDR1 DFQATT, CDR2 SNEGSKA (reference sequence). The CDR3 protein is CSAVDSVKAFF. CDR3 DNA: TGCAGTGCTGTAGACAGTGTAAAAGCTTTCTTT.

The V gene is TRBV5-1, the J gene TRBJ2-1; 7 bases agree with TRBD1. CDR1 and CDR2 (germline): SGHRS, YFSETQ. The V gene end was trimmed by 5 bases and the J gene end by 5 bases; junction bases not matched to a gene: 7. The CDR3 spans 14 residues. The CDR3 loop reads CASRISGTDNEQFF. The DNA for the CDR3 is TGCGCCAGCAGAATCTCCGGGACAGACAATGAGCAGTTCTTC.

V and J are TRBV29-1 and TRBJ2-7; 8 nucleotides line up with TRBD2. CDR1 is SQVTM and CDR2 is ANQGSEA in the germline V gene. The CDR3 totals 12 residues. The J segment lost 1 base and the V segment lost 5 bases, leaving 1 base of the junction unmatched. This chain's CDR3 is CSVTSGSYEQYF. For the CDR3, the DNA is TGCAGCGTTACTAGCGGTTCCTACGAGCAGTACTTC.